This TCR beta chain was retrieved from a study of T cell repertoires in cytomegalovirus infection. Turning to the study itself: Matching HLA type, along with CMV infection, was indicated by public TCR beta signatures. General study findings and limits: Public TCR beta family frequency separated CMV-and-HLA carriers, including in an independent cohort. HLA-C-restricted, CMV-specific TCR beta clonotypes were dominant ex vivo.

This clonotype appeared many times. The antigen is not known. MiXCR was run by TCRdb on the reads, yielding one entry per CDR3 protein. The repertoire consists of some 270,000 distinct CDR3 sequences, with about 15% occurring once and the leading ten covering approximately 44%. This CDR3 region has 16 residues. From germline, CDR1 is MNHNS and CDR2 SASEGT. The V gene lost 3 bases and the J gene lost 0 bases, with 14 bases spanning the gap. The sample consisted of CD8+ T cells from PBMCs. The chain links TRBV6-1 to TRBJ1-1; D is possibly TRBD1 (6 bases). The receptor comes from a human donor in good health (CMV status not recorded). Some clones in this sample may be carry-over from other donors' samples. CDR3 in DNA: TGTGCCAGCAGTGACCCACCAGGGGTTATGAACACTGAAGCTTTCTTT. Protein sequence: CASSDPPGVMNTEAFF.